This note documents a single T cell receptor beta chain sequence. A junction end diverges from the germline sequence, so it may reflect a read error. This sample was included in a study of graft-versus-host responses after intestinal transplantation. Study-level points and caveats: Graft-versus-host to host-versus-graft clonal ratios in allografts were high in patients with graft-donor T cell macrochimerism.

This CDR3 contains 14 residues. Germline assignment: CDR1 MNHEY and CDR2 SVGAGI. The repertoire was sequenced with immunoSEQ multiplex PCR; TCRdb's copy has only in-frame clones and lacks some. Counted here are approximately 15,000 clones, roughly 35% occurring once; the ten biggest clones make up approximately 3.5%. The chain carries TRBV6-5 and TRBJ1-1, with TRBD1 as a possible D gene (5 bases). Sequencing was performed on alloreactive CD4+ T cells from a mixed lymphocyte reaction culture, taken before intestinal transplant. Specified subset: CFSE-low proliferating T cells sorted from roughly six-day pre-transplant mixed lymphocyte reaction (GvH or HvG direction). This receptor was obtained from a human patient who received an intestinal transplant. This CDR3 reads CARRAGGGITEAFF. The CDR3 DNA follows: TGTGCCCGCAGGGCCGGGGGAGGGATCACTGAAGCTTTCTTT.